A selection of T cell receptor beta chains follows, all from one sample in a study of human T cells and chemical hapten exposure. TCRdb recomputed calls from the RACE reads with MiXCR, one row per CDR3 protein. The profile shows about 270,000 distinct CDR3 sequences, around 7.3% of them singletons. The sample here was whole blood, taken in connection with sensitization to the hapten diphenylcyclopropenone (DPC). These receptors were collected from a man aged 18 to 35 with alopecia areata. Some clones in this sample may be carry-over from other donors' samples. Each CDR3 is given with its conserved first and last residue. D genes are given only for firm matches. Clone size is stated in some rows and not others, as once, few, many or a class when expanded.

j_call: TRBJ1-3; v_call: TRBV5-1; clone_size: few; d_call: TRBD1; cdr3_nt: TGCGCCAGCAGCCCGTCACAGGACAGGGGATCTGGAAACACCATATATTTT; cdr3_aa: CASSPSQDRGSGNTIYF
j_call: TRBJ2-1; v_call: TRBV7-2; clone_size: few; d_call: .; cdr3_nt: TGTGCCAGCAGCGCGGACCTGGGCTCCTACAATGAGCAGTTCTTC; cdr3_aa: CASSADLGSYNEQFF
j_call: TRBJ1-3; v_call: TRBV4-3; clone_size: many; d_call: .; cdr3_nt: TGCGCCAGCAGCCAAGAAGGGAGCGTGAGAAACACCATATATTTT; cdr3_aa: CASSQEGSVRNTIYF
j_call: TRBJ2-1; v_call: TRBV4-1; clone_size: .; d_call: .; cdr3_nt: TGCGCCAGCAGCCCCGGGGCTGAGCAGTTCTTC; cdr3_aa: CASSPGAEQFF
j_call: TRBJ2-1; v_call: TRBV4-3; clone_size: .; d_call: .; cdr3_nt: TGCGCCAGCAGCCAAGGTGTAATACAGAGCAATGAGCAGTTCTTC; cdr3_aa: CASSQGVIQSNEQFF
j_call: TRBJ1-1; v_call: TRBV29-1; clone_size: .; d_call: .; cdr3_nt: TGCAGCGTTGTTCAGGGATTGAACACTGAAGCTTTCTTT; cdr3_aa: CSVVQGLNTEAFF
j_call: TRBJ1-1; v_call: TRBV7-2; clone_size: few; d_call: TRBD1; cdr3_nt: TGTGCCAGCAGCGGGCAGGGGGCGCCCACTGAAGCTTTCTTT; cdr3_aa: CASSGQGAPTEAFF
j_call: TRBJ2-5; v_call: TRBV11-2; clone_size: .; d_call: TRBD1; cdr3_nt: TGTGCCAGCAGCTTGCGGACAGGCAGATTCCAAGAGACCCAGTACTTC; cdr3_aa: CASSLRTGRFQETQYF
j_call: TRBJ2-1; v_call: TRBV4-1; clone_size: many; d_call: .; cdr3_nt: TGCGCCAGCAGCCAAGTTGGAGTCCAGCAGTTCTTC; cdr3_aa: CASSQVGVQQFF
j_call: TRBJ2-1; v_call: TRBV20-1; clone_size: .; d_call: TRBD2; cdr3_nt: TGCAGTGCTCGGCTAGCGGGGGGGATTGACAATGAGCAGTTCTTC; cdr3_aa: CSARLAGGIDNEQFF
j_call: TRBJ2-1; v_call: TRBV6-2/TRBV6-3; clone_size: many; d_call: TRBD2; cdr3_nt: TGTGCCAGCAGTTTGACTAGCGGCTACAATGAGCAGTTCTTC; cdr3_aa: CASSLTSGYNEQFF
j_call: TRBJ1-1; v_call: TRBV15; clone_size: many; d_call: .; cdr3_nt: TGTGCCACCGGGAGGGGGGGCAGGACTGAAGCTTTCTTT; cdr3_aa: CATGRGGRTEAFF
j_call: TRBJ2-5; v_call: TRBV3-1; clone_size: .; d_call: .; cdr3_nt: TGTGCCAGCAGCCAAGAGATAGGAGGGTTGGAGACCCAGTACTTC; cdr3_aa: CASSQEIGGLETQYF
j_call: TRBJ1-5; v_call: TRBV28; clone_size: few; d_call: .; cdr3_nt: TGTGCCAGCAGTAACGCGTGGGCTTATAGCAATCAGCCCCAGCATTTT; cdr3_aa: CASSNAWAYSNQPQHF
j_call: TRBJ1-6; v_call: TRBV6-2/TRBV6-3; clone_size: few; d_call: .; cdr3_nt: TGTGCCAGCAGTTACGCGGGGATAGGATCACCCCTCCACTTT; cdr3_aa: CASSYAGIGSPLHF
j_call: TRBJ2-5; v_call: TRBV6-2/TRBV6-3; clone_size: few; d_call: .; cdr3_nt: TGTGCCAGCAGTTACTCGATGAATTGGCGCGCGGGCGTGGAGACCCAGTACTTC; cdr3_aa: CASSYSMNWRAGVETQYF
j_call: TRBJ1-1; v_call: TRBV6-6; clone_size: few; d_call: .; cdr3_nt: TGTGCCAGCAGTTCCCAGGGTTGGAACACTGAAGCTTTCTTT; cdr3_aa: CASSSQGWNTEAFF
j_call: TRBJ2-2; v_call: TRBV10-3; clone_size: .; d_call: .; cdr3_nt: TGTGCCATCAATGGGGGGCAGGGCGGGGAGCTGTTTTTT; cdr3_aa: CAINGGQGGELFF
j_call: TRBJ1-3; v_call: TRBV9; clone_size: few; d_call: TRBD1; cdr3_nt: TGTGCCAGCAGCGTTGGGACAGGGGTCTCTGGAAACACCATATATTTT; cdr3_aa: CASSVGTGVSGNTIYF
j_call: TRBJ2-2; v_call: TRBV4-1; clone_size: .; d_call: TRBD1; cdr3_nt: TGCGCCAGCAGCCCAGCCCAACAGGGGGCCGACACCGGGGAGCTGTTTTTT; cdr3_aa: CASSPAQQGADTGELFF
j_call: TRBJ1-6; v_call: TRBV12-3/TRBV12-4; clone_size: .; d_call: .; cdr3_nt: TGTGCCAGCAGTTTCTCCCATTCACCCCTCCACTTT; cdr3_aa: CASSFSHSPLHF
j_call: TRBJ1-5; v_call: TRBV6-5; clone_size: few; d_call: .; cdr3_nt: TGTGCCAGCAGTCTAGATACCAGAGGACAGCCCCAGCATTTT; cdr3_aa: CASSLDTRGQPQHF
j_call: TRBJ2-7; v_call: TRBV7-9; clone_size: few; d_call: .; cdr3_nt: TGTGCCAGCAGCCTAGCCGGGACGCTTCTGGTCGAGCAGTACTTC; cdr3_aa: CASSLAGTLLVEQYF
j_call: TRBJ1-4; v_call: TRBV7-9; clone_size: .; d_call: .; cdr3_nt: TGTGCCAGCAGCTTGCCCTCAACAATAGAAAAACTGTTTTTT; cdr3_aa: CASSLPSTIEKLFF
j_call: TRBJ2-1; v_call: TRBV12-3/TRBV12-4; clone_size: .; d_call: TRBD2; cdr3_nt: TGTGCCAGTAGGGGAGTGACTAGCGGGGGGCCGGGAATCTGGAATGAGCAGTTCTTC; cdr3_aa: CASRGVTSGGPGIWNEQFF
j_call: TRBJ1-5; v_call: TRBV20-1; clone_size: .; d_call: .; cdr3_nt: TGCAGTGCTAGAACAGGGTGGAATCAGCCCCAGCATTTT; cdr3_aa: CSARTGWNQPQHF
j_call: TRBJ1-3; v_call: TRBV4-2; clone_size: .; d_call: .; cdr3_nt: TGTGCCAGCAGCCAAGCCGAGGGACATTTCAGGAACTCTGGAAACACCATATATTTT; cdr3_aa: CASSQAEGHFRNSGNTIYF
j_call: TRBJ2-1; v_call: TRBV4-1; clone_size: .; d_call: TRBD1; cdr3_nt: TGCGCCAGCAGCCCTACCGGGACAGGGGATTACAATGAGCAGTTCTTC; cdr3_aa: CASSPTGTGDYNEQFF
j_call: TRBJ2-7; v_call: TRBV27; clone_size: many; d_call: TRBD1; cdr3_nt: TGTGCCAGCAGTTGGGACAGGGGATACGAGCAGTACTTC; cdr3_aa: CASSWDRGYEQYF
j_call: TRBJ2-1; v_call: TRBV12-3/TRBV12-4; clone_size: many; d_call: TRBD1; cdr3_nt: TGTGCCAGCAGTTCCGGGACAGTCTCCTACAATGAGCAGTTCTTC; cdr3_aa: CASSSGTVSYNEQFF
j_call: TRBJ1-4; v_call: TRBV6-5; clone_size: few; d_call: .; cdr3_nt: TGTGCCAGCAGTTACGAGAGTGGGGCTAATGAAAAACTGTTTTTT; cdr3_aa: CASSYESGANEKLFF
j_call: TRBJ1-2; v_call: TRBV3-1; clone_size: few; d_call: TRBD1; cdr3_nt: TGTGCCAGCAGCCACTCACAGGGGGCGGAGGATGGCTACACCTTC; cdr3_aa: CASSHSQGAEDGYTF
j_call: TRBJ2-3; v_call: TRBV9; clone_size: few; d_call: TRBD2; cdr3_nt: TGTGCCAGCAGCGTAGCCTGGTGGTCGGGGGGGCAACCAGATACGCAGTATTTT; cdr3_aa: CASSVAWWSGGQPDTQYF
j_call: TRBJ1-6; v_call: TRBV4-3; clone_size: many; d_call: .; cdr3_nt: TGCGCCAGCAGCCAAGATTTTCCGAATTCACCCCTCCACTTT; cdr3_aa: CASSQDFPNSPLHF
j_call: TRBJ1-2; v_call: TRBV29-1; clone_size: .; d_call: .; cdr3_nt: TGCAGCGTTGAAGATATGACGGCTAACTATGGCTACACCTTC; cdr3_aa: CSVEDMTANYGYTF
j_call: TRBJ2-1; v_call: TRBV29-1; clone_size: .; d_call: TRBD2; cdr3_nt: TGCAGCGTTGAAGAGGGACTAGCGGGGGGAACCTCGTCCTACAATGAGCAGTTCTTC; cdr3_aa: CSVEEGLAGGTSSYNEQFF
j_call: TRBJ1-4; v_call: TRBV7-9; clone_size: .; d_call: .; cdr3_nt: TGTGCCAGCAGCTGGTTCGCGGGTCCTAATGAAAAACTGTTTTTT; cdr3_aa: CASSWFAGPNEKLFF
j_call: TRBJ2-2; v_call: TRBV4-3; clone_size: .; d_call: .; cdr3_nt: TGCGCCAGCAGCCAAGATTATATGCAGGGGCTGAACACCGGGGAGCTGTTTTTT; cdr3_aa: CASSQDYMQGLNTGELFF
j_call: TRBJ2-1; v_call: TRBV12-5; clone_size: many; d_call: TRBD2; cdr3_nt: TGTGCTAGTGGTTTGGTACGTGCTAGCGGGGGCAATGAGCAGTTCTTC; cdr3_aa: CASGLVRASGGNEQFF
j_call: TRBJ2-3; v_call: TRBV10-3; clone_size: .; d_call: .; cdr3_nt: TGTGCCATCAGCGAGCAAGACACAGATACGCAGTATTTT; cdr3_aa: CAISEQDTDTQYF
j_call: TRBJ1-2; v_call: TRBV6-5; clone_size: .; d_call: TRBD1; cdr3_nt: TGTGCCAGCAGTTACCGTGGACAGGGGAGCTATGGCTACACCTTC; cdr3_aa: CASSYRGQGSYGYTF
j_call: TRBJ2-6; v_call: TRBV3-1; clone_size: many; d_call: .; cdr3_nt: TGTGCCAGCAGCTTGGACCCCTCTGGGGCCAACGTCCTGACTTTC; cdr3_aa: CASSLDPSGANVLTF
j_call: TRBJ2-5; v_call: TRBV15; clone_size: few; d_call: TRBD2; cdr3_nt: TGTGCCACCAGCAGAGATCAAGCGGGGGTGGAGACCCAGTACTTC; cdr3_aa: CATSRDQAGVETQYF
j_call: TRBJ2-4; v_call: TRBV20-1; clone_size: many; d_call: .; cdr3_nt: TGCAGTGCTAGAGGCAGACTAGCCAAAAACATTCAGTACTTC; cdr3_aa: CSARGRLAKNIQYF
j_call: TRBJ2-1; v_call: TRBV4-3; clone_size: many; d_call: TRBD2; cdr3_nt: TGCGCCAGCAGCCTGCGGACTAGCGTATACAATGAGCAGTTCTTC; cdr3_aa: CASSLRTSVYNEQFF
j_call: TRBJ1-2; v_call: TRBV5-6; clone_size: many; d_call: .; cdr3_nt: TGTGCCAGCAGCTCTCCATCGACAGGCTACTATGGCTACACCTTC; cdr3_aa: CASSSPSTGYYGYTF
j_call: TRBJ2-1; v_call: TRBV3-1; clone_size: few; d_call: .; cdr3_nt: TGTGCCAGCAGCCAAGTGGCGGGGGCACGGAATGAGCAGTTCTTC; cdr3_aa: CASSQVAGARNEQFF
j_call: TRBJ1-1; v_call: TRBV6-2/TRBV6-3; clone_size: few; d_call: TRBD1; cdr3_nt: TGTGCCAGCAAAAGGGAAAGACAGGGCAAGGAAGCTTTCTTT; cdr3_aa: CASKRERQGKEAFF
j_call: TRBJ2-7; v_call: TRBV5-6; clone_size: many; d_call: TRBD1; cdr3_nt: TGTGCCAGCAGCTCGTCCACATCGGGACAGGCCTACGAGCAGTACTTC; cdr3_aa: CASSSSTSGQAYEQYF